A selection of T cell receptor beta chains follows, all from one sample in a study of response to subunit inactivated influenza vaccine. MiXCR, run by TCRdb on the RT-PCR reads, gives a single entry per CDR3 protein. The sample includes 200,000 to 250,000 distinct CDR3 sequences, more than 10% seen only once; the top ten take approximately 8.4%. Sequenced here: non-naive T cells sorted from PBMCs, sampled about 14 days before vaccination. The source of these receptors is a man aged 45 to 65 who received an inactivated influenza vaccine. CDR3s include the opening cysteine and the closing phenylalanine or tryptophan. The order of the fields is CDR3 protein, CDR3 DNA, D gene, V gene, J gene, clone size. D genes are given only for firm matches. Size values are once, few and many counts, or a class for expanded clones, and some rows have none.

CSVNWGHTDTQYF	TGCAGCGTTAACTGGGGGCACACAGATACGCAGTATTTT	NA	TRBV29-1	TRBJ2-3	many
CASSYLGQDRYEQYF	TGTGCCAGCAGTTACCTAGGACAGGATCGCTACGAGCAGTACTTC	TRBD1	TRBV6-2/TRBV6-3	TRBJ2-7	NA
CASSRSGASYEQYF	TGTGCCAGCAGCCGCAGCGGGGCGTCCTACGAGCAGTACTTC	TRBD2	TRBV7-2	TRBJ2-7	NA
CASSRGTTLNTGELFF	TGTGCCAGCAGCCGCGGGACTACTTTAAACACCGGGGAGCTGTTTTTT	TRBD2	TRBV5-6	TRBJ2-2	few
CASSQVASSGGPSAEQYF	TGTGCCAGCAGCCAAGTAGCGTCTAGCGGGGGCCCATCTGCCGAGCAGTACTTC	TRBD2	TRBV3-1	TRBJ2-7	NA
CASSSTEQPQHF	TGTGCCAGCAGCTCGACGGAGCAGCCCCAGCATTTT	NA	TRBV7-8	TRBJ1-5	few
CASSYAYEQYF	TGTGCCAGCAGCTATGCCTACGAGCAGTACTTC	NA	TRBV5-5	TRBJ2-7	few
CSASSDRGPPYEQYF	TGCAGTGCTAGCTCGGACAGGGGGCCCCCCTACGAGCAGTACTTC	TRBD1	TRBV20-1	TRBJ2-7	many
CASSRTNLYNEQFF	TGTGCCAGCAGCCGGACAAACTTGTACAATGAGCAGTTCTTC	NA	TRBV12-3/TRBV12-4	TRBJ2-1	few
CSARDGSSYEQYF	TGCAGTGCTAGAGACGGGTCTTCCTACGAGCAGTACTTC	NA	TRBV20-1	TRBJ2-7	many
CASSWGTGRQETQYF	TGCGCCAGCAGCTGGGGGACAGGGAGACAAGAGACCCAGTACTTC	TRBD1	TRBV5-1	TRBJ2-5	few
CASSEVLTNSYEQYF	TGTGCCAGCAGTGAAGTCTTAACCAACTCCTACGAGCAGTACTTC	NA	TRBV6-1	TRBJ2-7	NA
CATSDSGITEAFF	TGTGCCACCAGTGATAGCGGGATAACTGAAGCTTTCTTT	NA	TRBV24-1	TRBJ1-1	NA
CASGPLLAASYEQYF	TGTGCCAGCGGGCCCCTCCTAGCGGCATCCTACGAGCAGTACTTC	TRBD2	TRBV6-2/TRBV6-3	TRBJ2-7	NA
CAISPAPGSDNEQFF	TGTGCCATCAGTCCAGCTCCAGGATCCGACAATGAGCAGTTCTTC	NA	TRBV10-3	TRBJ2-1	few
CASSHETGGWILHF	TGTGCCAGCAGCCACGAGACAGGGGGCTGGATCCTCCACTTT	TRBD1	TRBV3-1	TRBJ1-6	NA
CASSPRGLAGEEGVFF	TGTGCCAGCAGCCCCCGGGGACTAGCGGGAGAAGAAGGGGTGTTCTTC	TRBD2	TRBV3-1	TRBJ2-1	few
CASSQLANEQFF	TGTGCCAGCAGCCAACTAGCGAATGAGCAGTTCTTC	NA	TRBV3-1	TRBJ2-1	few
CASSVWAVQETQYF	TGTGCCAGCAGTGTTTGGGCAGTACAAGAGACCCAGTACTTC	NA	TRBV2	TRBJ2-5	NA
CACCLGAGGRGFNEQFF	TGTGCCTGCTGTTTAGGGGCAGGAGGCCGGGGTTTCAATGAGCAGTTCTTC	NA	TRBV11-2	TRBJ2-1	NA
CASRAGRVSGNTIYF	TGCGCCAGCAGGGCGGGGAGGGTCTCTGGAAACACCATATATTTT	NA	TRBV10-2	TRBJ1-3	many
CASSQDLVANEQFF	TGTGCCAGCAGCCAAGACTTGGTGGCCAATGAGCAGTTCTTC	NA	TRBV3-1	TRBJ2-1	many
CASSSTEGTLHF	TGCGCCAGCAGCAGCACCGAAGGCACCCTCCACTTT	NA	TRBV5-1	TRBJ1-6	few
CAISTPTGTQEGYTF	TGTGCCATCAGTACACCCACCGGGACCCAGGAAGGCTACACCTTC	NA	TRBV10-3	TRBJ1-2	few
CSASGTIPTDTQYF	TGCAGTGCTAGCGGGACAATCCCCACAGATACGCAGTATTTT	NA	TRBV20-1	TRBJ2-3	many
CASSYYQGGGYGYTF	TGTGCCAGCAGCTACTACCAGGGAGGGGGCTATGGCTACACCTTC	NA	TRBV7-8	TRBJ1-2	few
CASQPDRGKNIQYF	TGTGCCTCCCAACCAGACAGGGGGAAAAACATTCAGTACTTC	TRBD1	TRBV7-9	TRBJ2-4	few
CASRYRASTDTQYF	TGTGCCAGCAGATACAGGGCTAGCACAGATACGCAGTATTTT	NA	TRBV7-9	TRBJ2-3	NA
CSGKLGTGDSGELFF	TGCAGCGGTAAACTCGGGACAGGGGATTCCGGGGAGCTGTTTTTT	TRBD1	TRBV29-1	TRBJ2-2	many